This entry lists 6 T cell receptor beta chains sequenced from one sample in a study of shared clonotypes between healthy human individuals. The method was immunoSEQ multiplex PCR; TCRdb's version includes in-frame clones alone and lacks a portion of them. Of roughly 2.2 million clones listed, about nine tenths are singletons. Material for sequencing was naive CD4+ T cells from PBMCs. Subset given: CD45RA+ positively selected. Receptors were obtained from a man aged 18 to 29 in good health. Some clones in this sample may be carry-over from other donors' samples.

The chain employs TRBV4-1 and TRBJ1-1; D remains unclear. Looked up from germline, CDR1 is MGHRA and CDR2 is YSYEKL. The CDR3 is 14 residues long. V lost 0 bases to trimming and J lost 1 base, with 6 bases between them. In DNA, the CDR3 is TGCGCCAGCAGCCAAGACAGGAGGAACACTGAAGCTTTCTTT. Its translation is CASSQDRRNTEAFF.

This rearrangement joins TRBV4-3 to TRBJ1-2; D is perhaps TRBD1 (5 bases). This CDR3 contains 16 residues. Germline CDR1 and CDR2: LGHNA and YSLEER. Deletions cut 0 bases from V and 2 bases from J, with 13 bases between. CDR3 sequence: CASSQEYRTYNYGYTF. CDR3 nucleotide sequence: TGCGCCAGCAGCCAAGAGTACAGGACCTACAACTATGGCTACACCTTC.

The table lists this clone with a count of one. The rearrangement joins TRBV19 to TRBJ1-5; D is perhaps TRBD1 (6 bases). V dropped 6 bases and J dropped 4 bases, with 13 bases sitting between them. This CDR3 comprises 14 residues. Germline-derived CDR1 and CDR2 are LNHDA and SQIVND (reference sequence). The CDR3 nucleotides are TGTGCCAGTAGACACAGGGAAGGTAATCAGCCCCAGCATTTT. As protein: CASRHREGNQPQHF.

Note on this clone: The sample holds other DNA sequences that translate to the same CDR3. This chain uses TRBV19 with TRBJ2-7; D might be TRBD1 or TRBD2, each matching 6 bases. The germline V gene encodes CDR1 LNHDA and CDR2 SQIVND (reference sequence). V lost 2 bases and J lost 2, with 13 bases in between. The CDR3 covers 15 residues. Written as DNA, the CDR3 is TGTGCCAGTAGTATATCAGGACGGGGGCCCTACGAGCAGTACTTC. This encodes CASSISGRGPYEQYF.

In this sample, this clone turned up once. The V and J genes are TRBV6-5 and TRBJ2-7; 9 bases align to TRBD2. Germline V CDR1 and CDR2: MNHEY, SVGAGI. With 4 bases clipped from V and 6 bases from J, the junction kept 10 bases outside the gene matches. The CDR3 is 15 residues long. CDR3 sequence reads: CASSSLAGRLREQYF. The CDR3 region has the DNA TGTGCCAGCAGTTCCCTAGCGGGGCGACTACGCGAGCAGTACTTC.

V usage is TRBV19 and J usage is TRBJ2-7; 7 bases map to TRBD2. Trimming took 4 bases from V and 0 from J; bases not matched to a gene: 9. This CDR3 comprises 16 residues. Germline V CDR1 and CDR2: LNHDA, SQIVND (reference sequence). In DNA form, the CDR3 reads TGTGCCAGTAGTAACCCAGGGCGGGGGAGCTCCTACGAGCAGTACTTC. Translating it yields CASSNPGRGSSYEQYF.